This T cell receptor (beta chain) originates from a study of cytomegalovirus exposure and HLA in healthy donors. Study-level results: CMV serostatus was the sole immune exposure data available.

CDR3 length equals 12 residues. Trimming left V 0 bases short and J 8 bases short, with 6 bases between. From germline, CDR1 is SGDLS and CDR2 YYNGEE. About this clone: What it binds is unknown.

It was with 60 Vbeta and 13 Jbeta primers that the PCR ran. Produced via immunoSEQ multiplex PCR; TCRdb's table is partial and in-frame only. The repertoire holds fewer than 250,000 clones, 70% to 80% seen once, with around 4% in the top ten. The rearrangement uses TRBV9 and TRBJ2-1; D is undetermined. Sequencing was performed on PBMCs. The clonotype was recovered from a male donor in good health and CMV-seronegative. The DNA for the CDR3 is TGTGCCAGCAGCGTAGATCGCGATGAGCAGTTCTTC. Translating it yields CASSVDRDEQFF. Complete variable domain (other parts from reference TRBV9 and TRBJ2-1): DSGVTQTPKHLITATGQRVTLRCSPRSGDLSVYWYQQSLDQGLQFLIQYYNGEERAKGNILERFSAQQFPDLHSELNLSSLELGDSALYFCASSVDRDEQFFGPGTRLTVL.